Following are 31 T cell receptor beta chains from one sample sequenced in a study of T-cell memory formation after mild COVID-19. TCRdb redid the calling of the 5' RACE reads with MiXCR, one entry per CDR3 protein. In the table there are fewer than 650,000 distinct CDR3 sequences, around 15% of which are singletons. Sequencing was performed on PBMCs or a T cell subset sorted from them (not recorded which). The source is an adult woman who had mild COVID-19 (a few samples of this study predate the infection). Cell type and time point are not known.

The chain couples TRBV11-2 to TRBJ1-1, with D perhaps TRBD1 (6 bases). The ends were cut back, 6 bases at V and 0 bases at J, with 11 bases in the middle. The CDR3 is 14 residues long. Germline loops: CDR1 SGHAT, CDR2 FQNNGV. Written as DNA, the CDR3 is TGTGCCAGCAGTGTGCGACAGGTGAACACTGAAGCTTTCTTT. It translates to CASSVRQVNTEAFF.

This chain connects TRBV18 to TRBJ2-7; D is uncertain. CDR1 is KGHSH, CDR2 LQKENI, per germline. This CDR3 comprises 14 residues. Trimming shortened V by 3 bases and J by 4 bases, and 13 bases separated the two germline ends. In nucleotides, the CDR3 is TGTGCCAGCTCACCGAGGACCTCTCGGTACGAGCAGTACTTC. Translated, it gives CASSPRTSRYEQYF.

V is TRBV29-1 and J is TRBJ2-1; 10 positions agree with TRBD2. J lost 5 bases, V lost 3 bases, and 1 base had no gene match. CDR3 length: 13 amino acids. The germline gives CDR1 SQVTM, CDR2 ANQGSEA. The CDR3 loop is CSVDTSGDNEQFF. The CDR3 region has the DNA TGCAGCGTTGATACTAGCGGGGACAATGAGCAGTTCTTC.

The chain recombines TRBV20-1 with TRBJ2-1; 7 bases are a match to TRBD1. Germline loops: CDR1 DFQATT, CDR2 SNEGSKA (reference sequence). This CDR3 comprises 14 residues. V lost 4 bases and J lost 6; bases outside the gene matches: 9. CDR3: CSATGQDGGNEQFF. The CDR3 nucleotides read TGCAGTGCTACTGGACAGGATGGGGGCAATGAGCAGTTCTTC.

The rearrangement links TRBV11-3 to TRBJ1-1, with 7 bases that match TRBD1. CDR3 size: 17 residues. With 0 bases clipped from V and 1 base from J, the junction kept 8 bases outside the gene matches. Germline CDR1 is SGHNT and CDR2 is YENEEA. The CDR3 loop is CASSLDGWGQQNTEAFF. The CDR3, as DNA: TGTGCCAGCAGCTTAGATGGGTGGGGACAGCAGAACACTGAAGCTTTCTTT.

This clonotype turned up a few times. The chain links TRBV7-2 to TRBJ1-4, with 11 bases lining up with TRBD1. CDR3 length: 15 residues. Trimming cost V 3 bases and J 7 bases; bases outside gene matches: 4. CDR1 is SGHTA, CDR2 FQGNSA, per germline. The CDR3: CASSLMGTGGEKLFF. For the CDR3, the DNA is TGTGCCAGCAGCTTGATGGGGACAGGGGGTGAAAAACTGTTTTTT.

The CDR3 bases are TGTGCCAGCAGCTTGGGAGGTAGGAGCTCCTACGAGCAGTACTTC. This encodes CASSLGGRSSYEQYF. The chain joins TRBV5-5 to TRBJ2-7; D gene uncertain. V lost 0 bases and J lost 0, with 10 bases in between. This CDR3 region has 15 residues. Germline V gives CDR1 SGHKS, CDR2 YYEKEE (reference sequence).

This clonotype was picked up a small number of times. The V gene is TRBV7-8, the J gene TRBJ2-1; TRBD1 agrees at 9 bases. The CDR3 has 17 residues. V lost 4 bases to trimming and J lost 9 bases; unmatched junction nucleotides: 16. The V gene's germline CDR1 is SGHVS and CDR2 FQNEAQ. The DNA of the CDR3 is TGTGCCAGCAGCTCAGATCCACACGGGACAGGGCAAGGTGAGCAGTTCTTC. This encodes CASSSDPHGTGQGEQFF.

This clonotype was counted between two and nine times. The genes are TRBV9 and TRBJ1-1, with TRBD1 as a possible D gene (5 bases). Deletions cut 3 bases from V and 3 bases from J, with 9 bases between. This CDR3 has 13 amino acids. Germline CDR1 and CDR2: SGDLS and YYNGEE. The CDR3 coding sequence is TGTGCCAGCAGCGCAGGGACGGACACTGAAGCTTTCTTT. It yields the protein CASSAGTDTEAFF. Drawing the rest from reference TRBV9 and TRBJ1-1, the complete variable domain is DSGVTQTPKHLITATGQRVTLRCSPRSGDLSVYWYQQSLDQGLQFLIQYYNGEERAKGNILERFSAQQFPDLHSELNLSSLELGDSALYFCASSAGTDTEAFFGQGTRLTVV.

The V call is TRBV12-3 or TRBV12-4, the J call TRBJ2-2; D perhaps matches TRBD2 (5 bases). The CDR3 is 15 amino acids. Between the trimmed V and J ends, which lost 5 bases and 5 bases, there was a span of 15 bases. The CDR3 DNA follows: TGTGCCAGCAGTCCCCCCCGTCTAGCAACCGGGGAGCTGTTTTTT. This codes for CASSPPRLATGELFF.

The sample holds a few counts of this clonotype. This chain connects TRBV12-3 or TRBV12-4 to TRBJ2-1; D is tentatively TRBD1 or TRBD2 (5 bases each). V lost 2 bases and J lost 6, with 14 bases in between. This CDR3 comprises 15 residues. CDR3 nucleotides: TGTGCCAGCAGTTTAAGTCAGGGAGAGGTCAATGAGCAGTTCTTC. Encoded protein: CASSLSQGEVNEQFF.

This clonotype has just a few counts. J is TRBJ2-7 and V is TRBV25-1; 8 nucleotides match TRBD1. CDR1 is MGHDK and CDR2 is SYGVNS in the germline V gene. The length of the CDR3 is 17 residues. The ends lost 1 base at V and 0 bases at J; junction bases unmatched: 8. The CDR3 DNA sequence: TGTGCCAGCAGTGAATCTCTAGGGGACAGGAGCTCCTACGAGCAGTACTTC. Translating it yields CASSESLGDRSSYEQYF.

The chain has TRBV19 and TRBJ1-1; TRBD1 aligns across 7 bases. The ends lost 7 bases at V and 2 bases at J; junction bases unmatched: 7. CDR1 is LNHDA and CDR2 is SQIVND in the germline V gene (reference sequence). The CDR3 totals 14 residues. DNA for the CDR3: TGTGCCAGTACCATCCGGGACAGCAACACTGAAGCTTTCTTT. It yields the protein CASTIRDSNTEAFF.

This clonotype was counted a few times. The chain links TRBV7-8 to TRBJ2-1; D may be TRBD1 (6 bases). Trimming took 4 bases from V and 7 from J, leaving 14 bases between them. The germline V gene encodes CDR1 SGHVS and CDR2 FQNEAQ. This CDR3 has 14 amino acids. Written as DNA, the CDR3 is TGTGCCAGCAGCTCGAGCTCAGGGGTGAATGAGCAGTTCTTC. As protein: CASSSSSGVNEQFF.

This chain uses TRBV11-3 with TRBJ2-1; D possibly corresponds to TRBD2 (5 bases). The CDR3 loop spans 16 amino acids. The V gene's germline CDR1 is SGHNT and CDR2 YENEEA. Trimming removed 3 bases at V and 4 bases at J, with 16 bases between. In nucleotides, the CDR3 is TGTGCCAGCAGCTTCGGGGATTTGCACAGTTACAATGAGCAGTTCTTC. Protein: CASSFGDLHSYNEQFF.

This clonotype came up a few times. The V gene is TRBV19, the J gene TRBJ2-5; 9 bases are a match to TRBD1. The junction had 13 bases not matched to a gene; V was cut back by 6 bases and J by 5 bases. Germline assignment: CDR1 LNHDA and CDR2 SQIVND (reference sequence). This CDR3 spans 16 amino acids. CDR3 DNA: TGTGCCAGTAGCCCCCGAGGGACAGGGCGGTCGGAGACCCAGTACTTC. Residues: CASSPRGTGRSETQYF.

This clonotype was observed at least ten times. This chain links TRBV11-1 with TRBJ2-3; D may be TRBD1 (6 bases). This CDR3 is 13 amino acids long. Germline V lookup: CDR1 SGHAT, CDR2 FQDESV (reference sequence). V gave up 4 bases and J gave up 6 bases, with 11 bases separating them. This CDR3 is CASSYLQGDTQYF. The DNA of the CDR3 is TGTGCCAGCAGCTACCTCCAGGGGGATACGCAGTATTTT.

The gene calls are TRBV29-1 and TRBJ2-7; maybe TRBD1 (5 bases). V shed 3 bases and J shed 5 bases, with 23 bases lying between them. Germline V gene data show CDR1 as SQVTM and CDR2 as ANQGSEA. CDR3 length equals 16 residues. CDR3: CSVEARGGGAGDEQYF. The DNA of the CDR3 is TGCAGCGTTGAGGCTCGTGGTGGTGGGGCAGGTGACGAGCAGTACTTC.

This clonotype has just a few counts. The rearrangement uses TRBV20-1 and TRBJ1-2, with TRBD1 identical over 8 bases. The CDR3 is made up of 14 amino acids. Germline-derived CDR1 and CDR2 are DFQATT and SNEGSKA (reference sequence). Trimming cost V 0 bases and J 2 bases; bases outside gene matches: 2. The DNA of the CDR3 is TGCAGTGCTAGAGATGGGACAGGCAACTATGGCTACACCTTC. It encodes CSARDGTGNYGYTF.

The rearrangement uses TRBV7-9 and TRBJ1-1; possibly TRBD1 for D (5 bases). The length of the CDR3 is 16 residues. The V end lost 5 bases, the J end lost 0 bases, and 16 bases lay between the germline ends. Germline-derived CDR1 and CDR2 are SEHNR and FQNEAQ (reference sequence). CDR3 in DNA: TGTGCCAGCAGCGATCGTCCGACAGAATTGAACACTGAAGCTTTCTTT. Translating it yields CASSDRPTELNTEAFF.

The CDR3 DNA is TGCAGTGCTACCCAGGGGAACATTCAGTACTTC. Translated: CSATQGNIQYF. The V call is TRBV20-1, the J call TRBJ2-4; the D gene is possibly TRBD1 (6 bases). V was pared by 4 bases and J by 7 bases, with 8 bases between. The CDR3 is 11 residues long. Germline CDR1 and CDR2: DFQATT and SNEGSKA (reference sequence).

The chain combines TRBV15 with TRBJ1-1; tentative D call: TRBD1 (5 bases). With 1 base removed from V and 4 bases from J, the gap between germline ends came to 13 bases. Per the germline V gene, CDR1 is LNHNV and CDR2 is YYDKDF (reference sequence). The CDR3 contains 15 residues. The CDR3 is CATSRGGRGATEAFF. CDR3 nucleotide sequence: TGTGCCACCAGCAGAGGGGGGAGAGGGGCCACTGAAGCTTTCTTT. The variable domain in full, completed from reference TRBV15 and TRBJ1-1, reads DAMVIQNPRYQVTQFGKPVTLSCSQTLNHNVMYWYQQKSSQAPKLLFHYYDKDFNNEADTPDNFQSRRPNTSFCFLDIRSPGLGDTAMYLCATSRGGRGATEAFFGQGTRLTVV.

This chain joins TRBV25-1 and TRBJ2-3; TRBD2 matches 8 bases. Germline V gene lookup returns CDR1 MGHDK and CDR2 SYGVNS. Losses at the gene ends were 11 bases for V and 2 bases for J; bases not matched to a gene: 12. CDR3 length: 15 residues. CDR3 nucleotides: TGTGCCTCAACGACGGGAGGGGCGTACACAGATACGCAGTATTTT. Its protein is CASTTGGAYTDTQYF.

V is TRBV7-2 and J is TRBJ1-5; TRBD1 agrees at 7 bases. This CDR3 contains 12 residues. Germline CDR1 reads SGHTA; CDR2 reads FQGNSA. The CDR3 region is CAGQSSNQPQHF. The DNA for the CDR3 is TGTGCGGGACAGTCCAGCAATCAGCCCCAGCATTTT.

This chain uses TRBV5-1 with TRBJ1-2; 8 bases map to TRBD1. CDR3 length equals 14 residues. CDR1 is SGHRS and CDR2 is YFSETQ in the germline V gene. J lost 0 bases, V lost 4 bases, and 2 bases had no gene match. DNA of the CDR3: TGCGCCAGCAGCCCGGGACAGGCTAACTATGGCTACACCTTC. It yields the protein CASSPGQANYGYTF.

The genes are TRBV7-8 and TRBJ2-1; 7 nucleotides match TRBD1. This CDR3 comprises 17 residues. Germline V lookup: CDR1 SGHVS, CDR2 FQNEAQ. With 5 bases clipped from V and 2 bases from J, the junction kept 12 bases outside the gene matches. Here the CDR3 reads CASSRTPGQGAYNEQFF. CDR3 DNA sequence: TGTGCCAGCAGCCGGACCCCCGGGCAGGGGGCCTACAATGAGCAGTTCTTC.

The chain joins TRBV5-6 to TRBJ2-1; TRBD2 is a possible D gene (5 bases). The CDR3 is 13 amino acids. V lost 2 bases, J lost 7 bases, and 10 bases lay in between. The germline CDR1 and CDR2 sequences are SGHDT and YYEEEE. This chain's CDR3 is CASSFLAQNEQFF. CDR3 in DNA: TGTGCCAGCAGCTTTTTAGCGCAAAATGAGCAGTTCTTC.

This clonotype has only a few counts. V and J are TRBV10-3 and TRBJ2-7; 13 bases line up with TRBD2. CDR1 ENHRY and CDR2 SYGVKD come from the germline V gene. The CDR3 has 14 residues. V dropped 4 bases and J dropped 4; count of bases not matched to a gene: 1. The CDR3 DNA is TGTGCCATCAGTGGGACTAGCGGGGGTTACGAGCAGTACTTC. It codes for CAISGTSGGYEQYF.

The chain carries TRBV5-1 and TRBJ2-7; 8 bases map to TRBD1. This CDR3 region has 13 residues. Looked up from germline, CDR1 is SGHRS and CDR2 is YFSETQ. With 6 bases clipped from V and 3 bases from J, the junction kept 5 bases outside the gene matches. The CDR3 DNA reads as TGCGCCAGCACCGACAGGGGCCTCTACGAGCAGTACTTC. It encodes CASTDRGLYEQYF.

Many counts were recorded for this clonotype. The V and J genes are TRBV12-3 or TRBV12-4 and TRBJ2-1; the D is unclear. Trimming took off 2 bases at V and 6 bases at J, with 8 bases between the two ends. The CDR3 spans 13 residues. CDR3 amino acids: CASSLMAANEQFF. As DNA, the CDR3 is TGTGCCAGCAGTTTAATGGCAGCCAATGAGCAGTTCTTC.

V gene TRBV20-1 combines with J gene TRBJ1-3; D may be TRBD1 (6 bases). V lost 0 bases, J lost 5 bases, and 14 bases lay in between. The CDR3 consists of 15 residues. Looked up from germline, CDR1 is DFQATT and CDR2 is SNEGSKA (reference sequence). The CDR3 DNA reads as TGCAGTGCTAGAGATTCCGGACAGCCCCGAAACACCATATATTTT. It translates to CSARDSGQPRNTIYF.